Presented here are 16 T cell receptor beta chains from one specimen sequenced in a study of Graves' ophthalmopathy and Graves' hyperthyroidism. RNA transcripts served as template for amplifying TCR beta CDR3 sequences. RT-PCR was first run with HTBI primers, then multiplex PCR in a second round. TCRdb reprocessed the multiplex PCR reads with MiXCR, giving one entry per CDR3 protein. Of a few hundred thousand distinct CDR3 sequences listed, about a sixth are singletons. Sample: peripheral blood. These receptors came from an adult man with Graves' ophthalmopathy.

In its sample, this clonotype was seen many times. The rearrangement links TRBV29-1 to TRBJ1-1, with a tentative D call TRBD1 (6 bases). Germline values: CDR1 SQVTM, CDR2 ANQGSEA. Trimming left V 7 bases short and J 4 bases short, with 16 bases between. The CDR3 runs to 13 residues. CDR3 nucleotide sequence: TGCAGCGCTCACAGGGTTGGGGGCACTGAAGCTTTCTTT. Residues: CSAHRVGGTEAFF.

This clonotype has just a few counts. The J gene is TRBJ1-1, the V gene TRBV12-3 or TRBV12-4; the D is unclear. Trimming shortened V by 1 base and J by 4 bases, and 7 bases separated the two germline ends. The CDR3 is made up of 13 amino acids. This CDR3 is CASSLGGTTEAFF. In DNA, the CDR3 is TGTGCCAGCAGTTTAGGGGGTACCACTGAAGCTTTCTTT.

The sample holds many counts of this clonotype. The chain uses TRBV2 and TRBJ2-7; 9 positions match TRBD1. CDR1 and CDR2 from the germline V gene are SNHLY and FYNNEI. The junction had 6 bases not matched to a gene; V was cut back by 5 bases and J by 4 bases. The CDR3 contains 14 residues. CDR3 sequence reads: CASSPGTGLYEQYF. CDR3 in DNA: TGTGCCAGCAGTCCCGGGACAGGGCTTTACGAGCAGTACTTC.

This clonotype appeared many times. Its ends do not fully match the called genes, so a read error is possible. The chain has TRBV7-3 and TRBJ2-2; the D gene could be TRBD1 or TRBD2 (5 bases each). Germline CDR1 SGHTA, CDR2 FQGTGA. This CDR3 region has 15 residues. CDR3 DNA sequence: TGTGCCAGCAGCTTAAGCAGGGTCGGGACCGGGGAGCTGTCTTTT. It yields the protein CASSLSRVGTGELSF.

The table lists this clonotype with many counts. CDR3 nucleotide sequence: TGCGCCAGCAGCCAAGGAAGGGGAGGGGTATCTTCACCCCTCCACTTT. It specifies CASSQGRGGVSSPLHF. J is TRBJ1-6 and V is TRBV4-3, with D perhaps matching TRBD1 (5 bases). This CDR3 contains 16 residues. Trimming stripped 1 base from V and 9 bases from J, with 16 bases between. Looked up from germline, CDR1 is LGHNA and CDR2 is YSLEER.

Here the CDR3 reads CASSGDLNNYEQYF. Here the CDR3 DNA reads TGTGCCAGCAGCGGGGACCTTAACAACTACGAGCAGTACTTC. The gene calls are TRBV9 and TRBJ2-7; D may be TRBD1 or TRBD2 (5 bases each). Germline V CDR1 and CDR2: SGDLS, YYNGEE. Trimming cost V 3 bases and J 3 bases, with 13 bases left between them. This CDR3 has 14 residues.

Ten or more counts support this clonotype. The chain employs TRBV20-1 and TRBJ2-1; D is unclear. The germline gives CDR1 DFQATT, CDR2 SNEGSKA (reference sequence). Trimming shortened V by 6 bases and J by 0 bases, and 15 bases separated the two germline ends. The CDR3 loop spans 15 amino acids. CDR3 amino acids: CSATIDGTSYNEQFF. The CDR3 DNA reads TGCAGTGCGACCATCGATGGTACCTCCTACAATGAGCAGTTCTTC.

This clonotype came up many times. This sequence joins TRBV7-2 and TRBJ2-7; D is tentatively TRBD1 or TRBD2 (6 bases each). The V gene's germline CDR1 is SGHTA and CDR2 FQGNSA. Trimming pared 5 bases from V and 2 bases from J, leaving 19 bases between. The CDR3 is made up of 16 amino acids. The CDR3 DNA sequence: TGTGCCAGCAGCGTAAAGGGGGGCTTCACCACCTACGAGCAGTACTTC. It yields the protein CASSVKGGFTTYEQYF.

This clonotype was seen ten or more times. The chain is built from TRBV19 and TRBJ1-5; 9 bases map to TRBD1. The CDR3 has 15 residues. CDR1 LNHDA and CDR2 SQIVND come from the germline V gene (reference sequence). Trimming removed 3 bases from V and 5 bases from J; junction bases left unmatched: 5. The CDR3 DNA follows: TGTGCCAGTAGTATTGGACAGGGGTGGGATCAGCCCCAGCATTTT. Translated, it gives CASSIGQGWDQPQHF. The full variable domain, completed using reference TRBV19 and TRBJ1-5, is DGGITQSPKYLFRKEGQNVTLSCEQNLNHDAMYWYRQDPGQGLRLIYYSQIVNDFQKGDIAEGYSVSREKKESFPLTVTSAQKNPTAFYLCASSIGQGWDQPQHFGDGTRLSIL.

This clonotype was observed many times. This chain joins TRBV30 and TRBJ1-1, with a tentative D call TRBD1 (5 bases). Germline V lookup: CDR1 GTSNPN, CDR2 SVGIG (reference sequence). With 5 bases removed from V and 6 bases from J, the gap between germline ends came to 16 bases. The CDR3 has 13 residues. CDR3 sequence reads: CAWAQERRPEAFF. The DNA for the CDR3 is TGTGCCTGGGCACAGGAAAGGCGACCTGAAGCTTTCTTT.

This clonotype was counted at least ten times. The chain carries TRBV12-3 or TRBV12-4 and TRBJ2-7; weak D call: TRBD1 (7 bases). CDR3 length: 14 residues. With 6 bases removed from V and 4 bases from J, the gap between germline ends came to 16 bases. The CDR3: CASSHGGQLYEQYF. CDR3 nucleotide sequence: TGTGCCAGCAGCCACGGGGGACAGTTATACGAGCAGTACTTC.

This clonotype was seen many times. This chain joins TRBV12-3 or TRBV12-4 and TRBJ2-7; possibly TRBD1 for D (6 bases). The CDR3 is made up of 13 amino acids. The V and J ends lost 7 bases and 6 bases respectively, with 16 bases between them. The CDR3 region has the DNA TGTGCCAGCACCACATACAGGGAGAGCGAGCAGTACTTC. Amino acid sequence: CASTTYRESEQYF.

This clonotype was seen repeatedly, ten times or more. V gene TRBV6-2 or TRBV6-3 combines with J gene TRBJ1-2; weak D call: TRBD1 (5 bases). The V gene lost 10 bases and the J gene lost 3 bases, with 15 bases spanning the gap. This CDR3 is 13 amino acids long. CDR1 and CDR2 (germline): MNHEY, SVGEGT. CDR3 in amino acids: CATLSTVDYGYTF. For the CDR3, the DNA is TGTGCCACCCTCTCGACAGTCGACTATGGCTACACCTTC.

The chain is built from TRBV6-2 or TRBV6-3 and TRBJ1-1; D may be TRBD1 (6 bases). Germline V lookup: CDR1 MNHEY, CDR2 SVGEGT. The CDR3 has 13 amino acids. The V gene lost 8 bases and the J gene lost 0 bases, with 10 bases spanning the gap. The CDR3 reads CASWDTMNTEAFF. In nucleotides, the CDR3 is TGTGCCAGCTGGGACACTATGAACACTGAAGCTTTCTTT.

This clonotype was seen repeatedly, ten times or more. The rearrangement joins TRBV28 to TRBJ1-5; D gene uncertain. The ends were cut back, 7 bases at V and 0 bases at J, with 7 bases in the middle. The CDR3 runs to 13 residues. Germline CDR1 and CDR2: MDHEN and SYDVKM. The CDR3 protein is CASTLDSNQPQHF. In DNA, the CDR3 is TGTGCCAGCACTCTGGATAGCAATCAGCCCCAGCATTTT.

This clonotype was observed many times. This chain links TRBV9 with TRBJ1-6, with 7 nucleotides matching TRBD1. The CDR3 consists of 14 residues. V lost 0 bases and J lost 8; bases outside the gene matches: 2. Germline V CDR1 and CDR2: SGDLS, YYNGEE. CDR3 coding DNA: TGTGCCAGCAGCGTAGCGGGACAGTATTCACCCCTCCACTTT. This translates into CASSVAGQYSPLHF.